The 11 T cell receptor beta chains below were found in one sample sequenced in a study of cytomegalovirus exposure and HLA in healthy donors. The PCR had 60 Vbeta and 13 Jbeta primers. Clones were sequenced by immunoSEQ multiplex PCR, and TCRdb holds only the in-frame ones, with some missing. The repertoire holds about 130,000 clones, with around 74% as singletons. Sequencing input: PBMCs. All receptors come from a woman in her fifties or sixties in good health and CMV-seropositive.

The chain carries TRBV9 and TRBJ2-5; 11 nucleotides align to TRBD2. This CDR3 has 14 residues. After removal of 4 bases from V and 3 bases from J, the junction contained 2 bases not matched to a gene. Germline-derived CDR1 and CDR2 are SGDLS and YYNGEE. The CDR3 DNA reads as TGTGCCAGCAGCTTTAGCGGGGGGGAAGAGACCCAGTACTTC. Its protein product is CASSFSGGEETQYF.

A note on this clone: At one end, the junction sequence differs from germline, possibly due to a read error. The CDR3: CASSLSPENIEAFF. The CDR3, as DNA: TGTGCCAGCAGCTTATCGCCGGAGAACATTGAAGCTTTCTTT. The chain has TRBV11-2 and TRBJ1-1; D unresolved. CDR1 is SGHAT and CDR2 is FQNNGV in the germline V gene. The CDR3 is 14 amino acids.

This clone rates as medium-sized (0.01 to 0.1%). This rearrangement joins TRBV7-9 to TRBJ2-7, with 12 bases aligning to TRBD1. Unmatched junction bases numbered 9, after V lost 5 bases and J lost 4 bases. CDR3 length equals 16 residues. CDR1 and CDR2 (germline): SEHNR, FQNEAQ (reference sequence). The CDR3 sequence is CASSPFGTGGIYEQYF. The CDR3 coding sequence is TGTGCCAGCAGCCCATTCGGGACAGGGGGCATTTACGAGCAGTACTTC. The full variable domain, its missing parts supplied by reference TRBV7-9 and TRBJ2-7, is DTGVSQNPRHKITKRGQNVTFRCDPISEHNRLYWYRQTLGQGPEFLTYFQNEAQLEKSRLLSDRFSAERPKGSFSTLEIQRTEQGDSAMYLCASSPFGTGGIYEQYFGPGTRLTVT.

J is TRBJ1-2 and V is TRBV9, with D possibly TRBD1 on 5 matching bases. The CDR3 is made up of 15 amino acids. The V end was cut by 2 bases, the J end by 6 bases, with 17 bases between. The V gene's germline CDR1 is SGDLS and CDR2 YYNGEE. The CDR3 protein is CASSVGGVDSHGYTF. CDR3 nucleotides: TGTGCCAGCAGCGTGGGGGGGGTTGACTCTCATGGCTACACCTTC.

The chain uses TRBV28 and TRBJ1-5; D may be TRBD1 (5 bases). V was pared by 6 bases and J by 7 bases, with 13 bases between. Germline CDR1 and CDR2: MDHEN and SYDVKM. The CDR3 sequence is 13 residues long. The CDR3 DNA reads TGTGCCAGCAGCCCCCCGGGGGAGCAGCCCCAGCATTTT. Translating gives CASSPPGEQPQHF.

This chain uses TRBV18 with TRBJ1-5; TRBD1 matches at 9 bases. CDR1 is KGHSH and CDR2 is LQKENI in the germline V gene. The J segment lost 11 bases and the V segment lost 5 bases, leaving 7 bases of the junction unmatched. The CDR3 sequence is 13 residues long. CDR3 residues: CASSEGQGSSQHF. Written as DNA, the CDR3 is TGTGCCAGCTCAGAAGGACAGGGGTCCTCCCAGCATTTT. Based on the CDR3 plus reference TRBV18 and TRBJ1-5, the full variable domain is NAGVMQNPRHLVRRRGQEARLRCSPMKGHSHVYWYRQLPEEGLKFMVYLQKENIIDESGMPKERFSAEFPKEGPSILRIQQVVRGDSAAYFCASSEGQGSSQHFGDGTRLSIL.

The chain couples TRBV19 to TRBJ1-5; D possibly corresponds to TRBD1 (6 bases). V gave up 2 bases and J gave up 4 bases, with 12 bases separating them. The CDR3 is made up of 15 amino acids. The V gene's germline CDR1 is LNHDA and CDR2 SQIVND (reference sequence). The chain's CDR3 is CASSITGGWNQPQHF. DNA of the CDR3: TGTGCCAGTAGTATAACGGGGGGCTGGAATCAGCCCCAGCATTTT.

The chain joins TRBV29-1 to TRBJ2-7; 12 bases match TRBD2. Germline V gene lookup returns CDR1 SQVTM and CDR2 ANQGSEA. The CDR3 runs to 14 residues. Germline trimming cut 5 bases from V and 6 bases from J; bases unmatched to any gene: 8. CDR3 sequence (DNA): TGCAGCGTTTTGGCTAGCGGGGGGGCGGTCGAGCAGTACTTC. Protein sequence: CSVLASGGAVEQYF.

This clone showed up many times. The chain employs TRBV7-9 and TRBJ2-2; D gene ambiguous. V shed 7 bases and J shed 5 bases, with 11 bases lying between them. There are 13 residues in the CDR3. CDR1 is SEHNR, CDR2 FQNEAQ, per germline (reference sequence). This CDR3 is CASTLVPTGELFF. In DNA, the CDR3 is TGTGCCAGCACATTAGTCCCAACCGGGGAGCTGTTTTTT.

This chain uses TRBV5-1 with TRBJ1-4; possible D gene TRBD1, 6 bases. Germline V gene sequence: CDR1 SGHRS, CDR2 YFSETQ. The CDR3 spans 13 residues. Between the trimmed V and J ends, which lost 5 bases and 8 bases, there was a span of 13 bases. CDR3 bases: TGCGCCAGCAGGGCGGCAGGGGTCGAAAAACTGTTTTTT. Amino acids: CASRAAGVEKLFF. Variable domain in full (rest from reference TRBV5-1 and TRBJ1-4): KAGVTQTPRYLIKTRGQQVTLSCSPISGHRSVSWYQQTPGQGLQFLFEYFSETQRNKGNFPGRFSGRQFSNSRSEMNVSTLELGDSALYLCASRAAGVEKLFFGSGTQLSVL.

V and J are TRBV7-2 and TRBJ2-3, with 8 bases aligning to TRBD2. Germline values: CDR1 SGHTA, CDR2 FQGNSA. Trimming removed 7 bases from V and 5 bases from J; junction bases left unmatched: 11. The CDR3 is 15 residues long. Written as DNA, the CDR3 is TGTGCCAGCACCGAATACACGGGGGGGGGAGATACGCAGTATTTT. Translating it yields CASTEYTGGGDTQYF.